This TCR beta chain was captured by sequencing in a study of cytomegalovirus exposure and HLA in healthy donors. Study results and caveats: Most CMV-associated TCR beta chains appeared HLA-restricted in a later analysis.

Both 60 Vbeta primers and 13 Jbeta primers went into the PCR. Data came from immunoSEQ multiplex PCR; TCRdb stores just in-frame clones and leaves some out. Of 150,000 to 200,000 clones in the sample, approximately 80% are singletons; the top ten hold 14%. To note about this clone: The antigen is unknown.

The source material was PBMCs. The source is a woman in her 30s in good health and CMV-seropositive.

The CDR3 region has the DNA TGCAGCGCACAGGGCTCCGAGCAGTACTTC. It encodes CSAQGSEQYF. V is TRBV29-1 and J is TRBJ2-7; tentatively, D is TRBD1 (6 bases). Trimming took 7 bases from V and 6 from J, leaving 10 bases between them. This CDR3 has 10 residues. Germline values: CDR1 SQVTM, CDR2 ANQGSEA.